Following are 13 T cell receptor beta chains from one sample sequenced in a study of beta chain features in type 1 diabetes. The authors reverse transcribed all of the isolated RNA, so sequencing captured expressed TCRB transcripts. TCRdb's table, derived via immunoSEQ multiplex PCR, lists solely in-frame clones and lacks some. The data hold fewer than 650,000 clones, with less than 20% observed a single time. The material sequenced was naive CD4+ T cells from blood. The origin of the receptors is a man younger than 35 in good health.

This clone has more than one count but fewer than ten. The V call is TRBV11-2, the J call TRBJ1-6, with D possibly being TRBD1 (5 bases). V lost 4 bases and J 5 bases, leaving 12 bases between the germline ends. The CDR3 runs 15 residues. The V gene's germline CDR1 is SGHAT and CDR2 FQNNGV. CDR3 amino acids: CASSSLVRDNSPLHF. In DNA, the CDR3 is TGTGCCAGCAGCTCCCTAGTCAGGGATAATTCACCCCTCCACTTT.

V is TRBV6-5 and J is TRBJ2-5; tentatively, D is TRBD1 or TRBD2 (6 bases each). The germline V gene has CDR1 MNHEY and CDR2 SVGAGI. Between the trimmed V and J ends, which lost 8 bases and 6 bases, there was a span of 13 bases. This CDR3 contains 12 residues. The CDR3 spells CASGIRGQTQYF. CDR3 nucleotides: TGTGCCAGCGGCATTCGGGGGCAGACCCAGTACTTC.

This clone showed up just a few times. The chain combines TRBV7-2 with TRBJ2-6, with D perhaps being TRBD1 or TRBD2 (5 bases each). From germline, CDR1 is SGHTA and CDR2 FQGNSA. CDR3 size: 16 residues. Trimming cost V 1 base and J 1 base, with 8 bases left between them. CDR3 loop: CASSLGGPSGANVLTF. In nucleotides, the CDR3 is TGTGCCAGCAGCTTAGGGGGACCATCTGGGGCCAACGTCCTGACTTTC.

The chain combines TRBV11-2 with TRBJ2-7; D perhaps matches TRBD2 (5 bases). V was clipped by 1 base and J by 3 bases, with 7 bases between them. Germline values: CDR1 SGHAT, CDR2 FQNNGV. The CDR3 consists of 13 residues. CDR3 nucleotides: TGTGCCAGCAGCTTAGGACTACGCTACGAGCAGTACTTC. Translated, it gives CASSLGLRYEQYF.

This clone was seen a handful of times. The chain recombines TRBV6-6 with TRBJ1-2, with D possibly TRBD1 on 6 matching bases. Germline-derived CDR1 and CDR2 are MNHNY and SVGAGI (reference sequence). This CDR3 has 14 amino acids. The V end was cut by 2 bases, the J end by 1 base, with 8 bases between. The CDR3 sequence is CASSYGQLNYGYTF. The DNA for the CDR3 is TGTGCCAGCAGTTACGGACAGCTTAACTATGGCTACACCTTC.

This clone was seen a handful of times. The genes are TRBV5-4 and TRBJ2-7; possibly TRBD1 for D (6 bases). The CDR3 is made up of 13 amino acids. The germline V gene encodes CDR1 SGHNT and CDR2 YYREEE (reference sequence). V lost 4 bases and J lost 6, with 14 bases in between. CDR3 loop: CASSRTDLFEQYF. The DNA for the CDR3 is TGTGCCAGCAGCCGGACAGATCTCTTCGAGCAGTACTTC.

This clone was seen a few times. The genes are TRBV4-2 and TRBJ1-5, with D uncertain. The CDR3 totals 14 residues. The germline gives CDR1 LGHNA, CDR2 YNFKEQ. V was trimmed by 0 bases and J by 6 bases, leaving 9 bases between them. The CDR3 region has the DNA TGTGCCAGCAGCCAAGATGGCCAATCTCAGCCCCAGCATTTT. It encodes CASSQDGQSQPQHF.

This sequence joins TRBV30 and TRBJ2-1; 7 bases are shared with TRBD1. This CDR3 region has 14 residues. With 3 bases clipped from V and 7 bases from J, the junction kept 9 bases outside the gene matches. The germline V gene has CDR1 GTSNPN and CDR2 SVGIG (reference sequence). CDR3 residues: CAWSVIRGRNEQFF. The CDR3 DNA follows: TGTGCCTGGAGCGTCATTAGGGGGCGGAATGAGCAGTTCTTC.

This clone has a handful of counts. This chain links TRBV5-4 with TRBJ1-1, with a possible D match to TRBD1 (5 bases). Germline V gene sequence: CDR1 SGHNT, CDR2 YYREEE (reference sequence). The CDR3 runs 15 residues. Deletions cut 2 bases from V and 1 base from J, with 12 bases between. The DNA of the CDR3 is TGTGCCAGCAGCTTTGGGGCGGACGCGAACACTGAAGCTTTCTTT. This codes for CASSFGADANTEAFF.

This clone was counted only a few times. CDR3 sequence reads: CASSRGTYTEAFF. As DNA, the CDR3 is TGTGCCAGCAGCCGGGGAACTTACACTGAAGCTTTCTTT. The chain uses TRBV14 and TRBJ1-1; D gene uncertain. Trimming removed 4 bases at V and 3 bases at J, with 9 bases between. Germline assignment: CDR1 SGHDN and CDR2 FVKESK. This CDR3 has 13 amino acids.

This clone was detected a few times. The chain's CDR3 is CAWSVFGGARGYTF. CDR3 DNA: TGTGCCTGGAGTGTATTTGGGGGCGCGCGGGGCTACACCTTC. V usage is TRBV30 and J usage is TRBJ1-2; weak D call: TRBD1 (6 bases). This CDR3 comprises 14 residues. In germline, CDR1 is GTSNPN, CDR2 SVGIG (reference sequence). Trimming removed 0 bases at V and 8 bases at J, with 16 bases between.

The V call is TRBV19, the J call TRBJ1-5, with no clear D. The CDR3 is 13 amino acids. CDR1 LNHDA and CDR2 SQIVND come from the germline V gene (reference sequence). V was cut by 6 bases and J by 1 base, with 7 bases left in between. The chain's CDR3 is CASRRASNQPQHF. The CDR3 nucleotides read TGTGCCAGTAGGCGGGCGAGCAATCAGCCCCAGCATTTT.

Regarding this clone: This sample includes further DNA sequences coding for the same CDR3. The CDR3 DNA sequence: TGTGCCAGCTCACCCGACGGTAATCAGCCCCAGCATTTT. Translation: CASSPDGNQPQHF. The chain is built from TRBV18 and TRBJ1-5; D is ambiguous. This CDR3 is 13 amino acids long. Germline loops: CDR1 KGHSH, CDR2 LQKENI. The V end lost 3 bases, the J end lost 4 bases, and 7 bases lay between the germline ends.